Many counts were recorded for the clone carrying this T cell receptor (beta chain). This sample is drawn from a study of T-cell memory formation after mild COVID-19. Study information: Across donors, TCR clusters were largely donor specific.

Per germline, CDR1 SQVTM and CDR2 ANQGSEA. The CDR3 contains 15 residues. V lost 6 bases, J lost 0 bases, and 6 bases stayed unmatched. TCRdb analysed the 5' RACE reads with MiXCR anew, one entry per CDR3 protein. The sample has approximately 34,000 distinct CDR3 sequences; 7.7% are singletons. The chain links TRBV29-1 to TRBJ2-1; 9 bases fit TRBD2. The sample comprised PBMCs or a T cell subset sorted from them (not recorded which). This receptor was taken from a man younger than 30 who had mild COVID-19 (a few samples of this study predate the infection). Cell type and time point are not known. The CDR3 DNA sequence: TGCAGCGTGGGGCGGGGGGGAAGCTCCTACAATGAGCAGTTCTTC. This translates into CSVGRGGSSYNEQFF.